One sample yielded the 31 T cell receptor beta chains listed below, sequenced in a study of regulatory T cells in long-lasting Graves disease. Relying on iRepertoire HTBI primers and Arm-PCR of CDR3 regions, the team built TCR beta libraries. TCRdb re-called the multiplex PCR reads with MiXCR, one entry per CDR3 protein. The sample carries hundreds of thousands of distinct CDR3 sequences, around 15% recorded once. Indicated time point: newly diagnosed GD, antithyroid drugs for less than 3 months. PBMC RNA was the source of the TCR library. These data also featured in a second study, about T cells in Graves' hyperthyroidism and ophthalmopathy.

Specimen: peripheral blood mononuclear cells (PBMCs), collected at new diagnosis, from a patient treated with antithyroid drugs. The origin of the receptors is a woman aged 25 to 39 with Graves disease.

This clonotype was picked up many times. This chain links TRBV2 with TRBJ2-3, with a tentative D call TRBD2 (6 bases). CDR1 is SNHLY, CDR2 FYNNEI, per germline. The CDR3 has 14 residues. V dropped 3 bases and J dropped 0 bases, with 7 bases sitting between them. The CDR3 loop is CASSDGRSTDTQYF. The CDR3 nucleotides read TGTGCCAGCAGTGATGGGAGGAGCACAGATACGCAGTATTTT.

This clonotype was seen repeatedly, ten times or more. J is TRBJ1-2 and V is TRBV6-1; no clear D. Trimming took off 6 bases at V and 6 bases at J, with 11 bases between the two ends. Germline lookup yields CDR1 MNHNS and CDR2 SASEGT. The CDR3 covers 12 residues. This chain's CDR3 is CASSTARDGYTF. The DNA for the CDR3 is TGTGCCAGCAGCACAGCCCGTGATGGCTACACCTTC.

This clonotype was detected ten times or more. The rearrangement links TRBV29-1 to TRBJ2-7; D is perhaps TRBD2 (5 bases). CDR1 is SQVTM and CDR2 is ANQGSEA in the germline V gene. The CDR3 loop spans 11 amino acids. Trimming took 3 bases from V and 6 from J, leaving 9 bases between them. The CDR3 DNA reads as TGCAGCGTTGACCGGGAAGGCGAGCAGTACTTC. It encodes CSVDREGEQYF.

The chain carries TRBV19 and TRBJ2-3; D is undetermined. This CDR3 is 13 amino acids long. V lost 8 bases and J lost 6, with 15 bases in between. Germline V gives CDR1 LNHDA, CDR2 SQIVND (reference sequence). The CDR3 protein is CASSARASDTQYF. The DNA of the CDR3 is TGTGCCAGTTCTGCACGGGCCTCCGATACGCAGTATTTT.

This clonotype was found many times. This rearrangement joins TRBV7-9 to TRBJ2-1; D tentatively reads TRBD1 or TRBD2 (6 bases each). Germline-derived CDR1 and CDR2 are SEHNR and FQNEAQ (reference sequence). V was cut by 5 bases and J by 0 bases, with 20 bases left in between. This CDR3 has 18 amino acids. CDR3 protein: CASSHFGGHESSYNEQFF. The DNA for the CDR3 is TGTGCCAGCAGCCATTTTGGGGGGCACGAAAGCTCCTACAATGAGCAGTTCTTC.

Regarding this clonotype: This may stem from a read error, because a much larger clone lies one nucleotide away. The chain combines TRBV9 with TRBJ2-2; 12 nucleotides agree with TRBD2. Trimming took 7 bases from V and 6 from J; bases not matched to a gene: 1. Germline V gene data show CDR1 as SGDLS and CDR2 as YYNGEE. This CDR3 is built from 13 residues. The CDR3 protein is CASGLAGPGELFF. The DNA for the CDR3 is TGTGCCAGCGGACTAGCGGGACCCGGGGAGCTGTTTTTT.

Many counts were recorded for this clonotype. The chain is built from TRBV7-9 and TRBJ2-6; D call uncertain. Trimming removed 6 bases at V and 2 bases at J, with 8 bases between. The CDR3 runs to 14 residues. Germline CDR1 and CDR2: SEHNR and FQNEAQ (reference sequence). This CDR3 reads CASRGSAGANVLTF. CDR3 nucleotide sequence: TGTGCCAGCAGAGGCAGCGCTGGGGCCAACGTCCTGACTTTC.

This clonotype was seen many times. The gene calls are TRBV12-3 or TRBV12-4 and TRBJ2-1; D is uncertain. Trimming pared 3 bases from V and 8 bases from J, leaving 8 bases between. The CDR3 contains 12 residues. DNA of the CDR3: TGTGCCAGCAGTTTCATCAGAGATGAGCAGTTCTTC. The encoded protein is CASSFIRDEQFF.

This chain uses TRBV19 with TRBJ1-2; tentative D call: TRBD1 (6 bases). Trimming took 1 base from V and 4 from J, leaving 10 bases between them. CDR1 and CDR2 (germline): LNHDA, SQIVND (reference sequence). The CDR3 is 14 residues long. The CDR3 protein is CASSIAGVTYGYTF. CDR3 DNA sequence: TGTGCCAGTAGTATAGCAGGGGTTACCTATGGCTACACCTTC.

Regarding this clonotype: One end of the junction is discordant with germline, which a read error may explain. The chain is built from TRBV30 and TRBJ2-2; maybe TRBD2 (6 bases). CDR3 size: 16 residues. Germline values: CDR1 GTSNPN, CDR2 SVGIG (reference sequence). Written as DNA, the CDR3 is TGCGCCTGGAGGAAAGGCGGGAAGGGCGACACCGGGGAGCTGTTTTTT. Protein product: CAWRKGGKGDTGELFF.

Written as DNA, the CDR3 is TGTGCCAGCAGCCGGGACTATGGCTACAATGAGCAGTTCTTC. This encodes CASSRDYGYNEQFF. The rearrangement joins TRBV7-9 to TRBJ2-1, with 7 bases lining up with TRBD2. CDR3 length equals 14 residues. The V gene's germline CDR1 is SEHNR and CDR2 FQNEAQ (reference sequence). The V segment lost 5 bases and the J segment 3 bases; nucleotides outside the gene matches: 4.

V and J are TRBV20-1 and TRBJ2-3, with TRBD1 as a possible D gene (5 bases). The CDR3 totals 12 residues. V was shortened by 3 bases and J by 4 bases, with 8 bases between the two germline ends. Germline assignment: CDR1 DFQATT and CDR2 SNEGSKA (reference sequence). DNA for the CDR3: TGCAGTGCTAGTGACAGATCAGATACGCAGTATTTT. This codes for CSASDRSDTQYF.

This sequence joins TRBV6-1 and TRBJ2-1; 12 bases match TRBD2. J was trimmed by 9 bases and V by 7 bases; bases with no gene match: 13. The V gene's germline CDR1 is MNHNS and CDR2 SASEGT. This CDR3 region has 16 residues. For the CDR3, the DNA is TGTGCCAGCAAGCGGGCCCTAGCGGGAGGGCTCAGTGAGCAGTTCTTC. This translates into CASKRALAGGLSEQFF.

Only a few counts were recorded for this clonotype. The chain couples TRBV28 to TRBJ2-4; D might be TRBD2 (5 bases). V shed 6 bases and J shed 3 bases, with 24 bases lying between them. The CDR3 contains 18 residues. Germline assignment: CDR1 MDHEN and CDR2 SYDVKM. The CDR3 DNA is TGTGCCAGCAGGACCCATTTCCCCAACGGGGTGGTCAAAAACATTCAGTACTTC. It is translated as CASRTHFPNGVVKNIQYF.

CDR3: CASSEGTGLREGFSYNEQFF. CDR3 coding DNA: TGTGCCAGCAGTGAAGGGACGGGGTTGCGGGAAGGCTTCTCCTACAATGAGCAGTTCTTC. The genes are TRBV6-1 and TRBJ2-1, with D possibly TRBD2 on 6 matching bases. Germline V lookup: CDR1 MNHNS, CDR2 SASEGT. The ends were cut back, 1 base at V and 0 bases at J, with 22 bases in the middle. CDR3 size: 20 residues.

V usage is TRBV6-4 and J usage is TRBJ2-2, with D unclear. Trimming left V 2 bases short and J 6 bases short, with 7 bases between. The CDR3 length is 13 residues. The germline V gene has CDR1 MRHNA and CDR2 SNTAGT. CDR3 residues: CASSDREAGELFF. The CDR3 bases are TGTGCCAGCAGTGACAGGGAAGCCGGGGAGCTGTTTTTT.

At least ten counts were recorded for this clonotype. The rearrangement links TRBV6-2 or TRBV6-3 to TRBJ1-5; D is uncertain. V lost 4 bases and J lost 0, with 13 bases in between. The CDR3 is 16 residues long. Germline CDR1 MNHEY, CDR2 SVGEGT. For the CDR3, the DNA is TGTGCCAGCAGTTTGCACCCTGCGGGTAGCAATCAGCCCCAGCATTTT. Translated: CASSLHPAGSNQPQHF.

The genes are TRBV9 and TRBJ2-5; 11 bases map to TRBD2. The V gene's germline CDR1 is SGDLS and CDR2 YYNGEE. The CDR3 length is 17 residues. V gave up 0 bases and J gave up 3 bases; unmatched junction bases: 7. CDR3 in amino acids: CASSVGALAGGKETQYF. In nucleotides, the CDR3 is TGTGCCAGCAGCGTAGGGGCGCTAGCGGGAGGAAAAGAGACCCAGTACTTC.

This clonotype was observed at least ten times. This rearrangement joins TRBV12-3 or TRBV12-4 to TRBJ2-1; tentatively, D is TRBD1 or TRBD2 (5 bases each). V was pared by 4 bases and J by 1 base, with 14 bases between. CDR3 length equals 16 residues. This CDR3 is CASSSSGTLSYNEQFF. Written as DNA, the CDR3 is TGTGCCAGCAGTTCCTCAGGGACCCTTTCCTACAATGAGCAGTTCTTC.

The chain joins TRBV9 to TRBJ1-1; maybe TRBD1 (5 bases). From germline, CDR1 is SGDLS and CDR2 YYNGEE. V lost 0 bases to trimming and J lost 0 bases, with 9 bases between them. This CDR3 region has 15 residues. CDR3 bases: TGTGCCAGCAGCGTAGTAACAGGTCTGAACACTGAAGCTTTCTTT. This sequence encodes CASSVVTGLNTEAFF.

About this clonotype: A much larger clone differs from this one at a single base, so this may be a read error. The chain links TRBV28 to TRBJ1-4; D not resolved. The CDR3 spans 14 residues. Germline V gene lookup returns CDR1 MDHEN and CDR2 SYDVKM. CDR3 DNA: TGTACCAGCAGTACATTTACCTCTGGTGAAAAACTGTTTTTT. The encoded protein is CTSSTFTSGEKLFF. The complete variable domain, with remaining parts taken from reference TRBV28 and TRBJ1-4, reads DVKVTQSSRYLVKRTGEKVFLECVQDMDHENMFWYRQDPGLGLRLIYFSYDVKMKEKGDIPEGYSVSREKKERFSLILESASTNQTSMYLCTSSTFTSGEKLFFGSGTQLSVL.

This clonotype was counted many times. The rearrangement joins TRBV6-2 or TRBV6-3 to TRBJ1-2; 7 nucleotides agree with TRBD1. This CDR3 has 15 residues. Germline trimming cut 2 bases from V and 6 bases from J; bases unmatched to any gene: 9. Germline CDR1 reads MNHEY; CDR2 reads SVGEGT. CDR3 nucleotides: TGTGCCAGCAGTTACGGAACTACAGGGGCGAATGGCTACACCTTC. Encoded protein: CASSYGTTGANGYTF.

This clonotype has at least ten counts. The chain combines TRBV12-3 or TRBV12-4 with TRBJ2-3; 7 nucleotides align to TRBD2. This CDR3 is 15 amino acids long. The ends lost 1 base at V and 2 bases at J; junction bases unmatched: 3. Here the CDR3 DNA reads TGTGCCAGCAGTTTAGACGGGAGGCCCACAGATACGCAGTATTTT. The encoded protein is CASSLDGRPTDTQYF.

This clonotype has more than one count but fewer than ten. The genes are TRBV6-2 or TRBV6-3 and TRBJ1-1; D not certain. Germline V gene sequence: CDR1 MNHEY, CDR2 SVGEGT. The CDR3 totals 13 residues. The V gene lost 2 bases and the J gene lost 9 bases, with 13 bases spanning the gap. In nucleotides, the CDR3 is TGTGCCAGCAGTTACGGTTGGGAAGGGCAAGCTTTCTTT. It is translated as CASSYGWEGQAFF.

This clonotype was detected a few times. The chain uses TRBV5-1 and TRBJ1-5, with TRBD1 as a possible D gene (5 bases). V was shortened by 3 bases and J by 8 bases, with 12 bases between the two germline ends. The CDR3 sequence is 13 residues long. In germline, CDR1 is SGHRS, CDR2 YFSETQ. CDR3 loop: CASSWDPGEPQHF. CDR3 bases: TGCGCCAGCAGCTGGGACCCGGGCGAGCCCCAGCATTTT. Looking up the rest from reference TRBV5-1 and TRBJ1-5 gives the full variable domain: KAGVTQTPRYLIKTRGQQVTLSCSPISGHRSVSWYQQTPGQGLQFLFEYFSETQRNKGNFPGRFSGRQFSNSRSEMNVSTLELGDSALYLCASSWDPGEPQHFGDGTRLSIL.

Ten or more counts support this clonotype. The V gene is TRBV5-1, the J gene TRBJ1-1; the D is unclear. CDR3 length: 14 amino acids. Germline values: CDR1 SGHRS, CDR2 YFSETQ. V was cut by 4 bases and J by 0 bases, with 10 bases left in between. The CDR3 sequence: CASSEDGLNTEAFF. CDR3 nucleotide sequence: TGCGCCAGCAGCGAGGACGGATTGAACACTGAAGCTTTCTTT.

Regarding this clonotype: A single base separates this from a much larger clone, so it may be a read error. The genes are TRBV6-2 or TRBV6-3 and TRBJ2-7; D gene uncertain. Germline V CDR1 and CDR2: MNHEY, SVGEGT. The CDR3 sequence is 13 residues long. Trimming took off 8 bases at V and 3 bases at J, with 14 bases between the two ends. The CDR3 loop is CASGVGMDYEQYF. The CDR3 DNA reads TGTGCCAGCGGTGTAGGGATGGACTACGAGCAGTACTTC.

This rearrangement joins TRBV6-1 to TRBJ2-7; TRBD1 aligns across 10 bases. The V and J ends lost 6 bases and 1 base, in that order; junction bases with no gene match: 3. The CDR3 loop spans 14 amino acids. Germline V gives CDR1 MNHNS, CDR2 SASEGT. CDR3: CASRDRGGSYEQYF. DNA for the CDR3: TGTGCCAGCAGGGACAGGGGGGGATCCTACGAGCAGTACTTC.

This clonotype occurred many times. The CDR3 loop is CASSETAYEQYF. The CDR3 DNA reads as TGCGCCAGCAGTGAGACCGCCTACGAGCAGTACTTC. The genes are TRBV10-1 and TRBJ2-7, with D uncertain. The CDR3 runs 12 residues. Per the germline V gene, CDR1 is WNHNN and CDR2 is SYGVQD (reference sequence). The germline V and J ends were trimmed by 2 bases and 2 bases, with 4 bases remaining between them.

As to this clonotype: This may be a read error, as it is one base from a much larger clone. Given the absence of the conserved phenylalanine or tryptophan at the CDR3 end, a read error is likely. The chain employs TRBV7-3 and TRBJ2-1; unclear D gene. The CDR3 length is 15 residues. Trimming cost V 1 base and J 0 bases, with 7 bases left between them. Germline values: CDR1 SGHTA, CDR2 FQGTGA. The CDR3 DNA is TGTGCCAGCAGCTTAATGCAAAGCTCCTACAATGAGCAGTTCCTC. It codes for CASSLMQSSYNEQFL.

This clonotype was found a few times. The chain uses TRBV7-9 and TRBJ1-6, with TRBD1 as a possible D gene (6 bases). The CDR3 covers 15 residues. The V end lost 4 bases, the J end lost 3 bases, and 10 bases lay between the germline ends. Germline V gives CDR1 SEHNR, CDR2 FQNEAQ (reference sequence). CDR3 coding DNA: TGTGCCAGCAGCTCCCTGGACAGCTATAATTCACCCCTCCACTTT. This translates into CASSSLDSYNSPLHF. The variable domain in full, with the rest retrieved from reference TRBV7-9 and TRBJ1-6, is DTGVSQNPRHKITKRGQNVTFRCDPISEHNRLYWYRQTLGQGPEFLTYFQNEAQLEKSRLLSDRFSAERPKGSFSTLEIQRTEQGDSAMYLCASSSLDSYNSPLHFGNGTRLTVT.